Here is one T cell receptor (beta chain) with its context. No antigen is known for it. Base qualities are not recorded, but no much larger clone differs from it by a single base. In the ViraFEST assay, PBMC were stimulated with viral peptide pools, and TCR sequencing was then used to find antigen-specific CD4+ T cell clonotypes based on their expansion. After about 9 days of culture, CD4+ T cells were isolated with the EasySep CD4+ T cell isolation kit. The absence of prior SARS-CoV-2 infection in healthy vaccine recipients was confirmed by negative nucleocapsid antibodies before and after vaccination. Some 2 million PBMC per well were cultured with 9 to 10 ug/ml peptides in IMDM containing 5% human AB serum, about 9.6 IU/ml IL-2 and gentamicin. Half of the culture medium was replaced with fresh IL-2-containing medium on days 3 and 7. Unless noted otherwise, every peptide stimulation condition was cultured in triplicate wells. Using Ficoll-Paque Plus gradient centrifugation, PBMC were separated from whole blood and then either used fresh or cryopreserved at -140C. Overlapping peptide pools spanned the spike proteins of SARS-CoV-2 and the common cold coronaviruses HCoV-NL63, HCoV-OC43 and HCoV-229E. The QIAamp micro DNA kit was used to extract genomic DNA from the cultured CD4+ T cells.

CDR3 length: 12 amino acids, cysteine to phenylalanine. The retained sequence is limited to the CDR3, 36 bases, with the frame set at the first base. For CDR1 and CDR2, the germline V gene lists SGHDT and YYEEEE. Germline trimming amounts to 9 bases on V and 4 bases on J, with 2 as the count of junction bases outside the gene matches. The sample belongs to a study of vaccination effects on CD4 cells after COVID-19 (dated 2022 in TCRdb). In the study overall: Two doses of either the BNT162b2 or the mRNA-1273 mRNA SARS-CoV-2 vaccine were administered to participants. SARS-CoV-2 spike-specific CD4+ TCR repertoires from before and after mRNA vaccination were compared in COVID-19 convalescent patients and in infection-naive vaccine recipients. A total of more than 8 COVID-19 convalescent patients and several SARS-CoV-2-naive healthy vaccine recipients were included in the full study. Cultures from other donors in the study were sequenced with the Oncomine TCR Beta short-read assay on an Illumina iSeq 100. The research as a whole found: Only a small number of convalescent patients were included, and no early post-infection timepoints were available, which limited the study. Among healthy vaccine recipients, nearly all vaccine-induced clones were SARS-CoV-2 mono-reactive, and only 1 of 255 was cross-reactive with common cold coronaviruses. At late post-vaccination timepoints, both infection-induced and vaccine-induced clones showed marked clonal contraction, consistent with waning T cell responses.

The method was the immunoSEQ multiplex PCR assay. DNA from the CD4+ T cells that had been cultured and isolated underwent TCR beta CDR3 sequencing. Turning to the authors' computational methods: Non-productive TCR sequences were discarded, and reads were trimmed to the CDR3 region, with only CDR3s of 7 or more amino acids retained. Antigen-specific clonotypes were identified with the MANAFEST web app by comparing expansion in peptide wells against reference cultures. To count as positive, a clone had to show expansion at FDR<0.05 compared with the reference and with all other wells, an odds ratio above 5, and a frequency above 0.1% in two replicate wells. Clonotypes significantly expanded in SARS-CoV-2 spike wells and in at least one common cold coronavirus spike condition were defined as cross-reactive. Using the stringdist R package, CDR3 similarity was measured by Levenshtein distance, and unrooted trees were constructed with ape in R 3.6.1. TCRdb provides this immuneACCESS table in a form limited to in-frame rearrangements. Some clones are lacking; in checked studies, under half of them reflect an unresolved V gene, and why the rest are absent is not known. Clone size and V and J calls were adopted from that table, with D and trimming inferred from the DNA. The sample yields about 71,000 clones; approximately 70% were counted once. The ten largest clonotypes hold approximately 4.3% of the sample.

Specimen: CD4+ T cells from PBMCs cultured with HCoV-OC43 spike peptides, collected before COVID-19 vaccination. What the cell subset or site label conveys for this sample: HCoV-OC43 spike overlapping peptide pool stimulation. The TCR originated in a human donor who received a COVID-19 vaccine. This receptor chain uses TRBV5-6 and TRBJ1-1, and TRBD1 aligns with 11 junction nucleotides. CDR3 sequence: CATGTGGTEAFF. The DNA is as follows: TGTGCCACGGGGACAGGGGGCACTGAAGCTTTCTTT.